This T cell receptor (beta chain) was recorded in a study of identical twins (dated by TCRdb to the mid-2010s). A note on the overall study: TCR alpha and beta repertoires from monozygotic twins, unrelated adults of various ages and cord blood were deep-sequenced to test whether fetal clonotypes persist. Replicate twin experiments were performed at different times using different library preparation protocols to rule out contamination.

This clonotype was seen more than once but under ten times. The specificity of this receptor is unknown. No base qualities exist here, and no much larger clone lies one base off it. CDR1 is given as SGHRS and CDR2 as YFSETQ, both from the germline V gene. Counted from cysteine to phenylalanine, this CDR3 has 14 amino acids. The sequence is cut down to CDR3 DNA, 42 bases in frame from base 1. V is trimmed back by 5 bases and J by 3 bases, and the junction contains 6 bases that no gene match accounts for. Every donor was a healthy Caucasian. The study at large found these results: Invariant T cells such as MAIT and iNKT could partly confound zero-insertion analyses, though diverse VJ usage argued against this for most clonotypes. In beta out-of-frame sequences, excess twin sharing was weaker, because having fewer shared sequences lowered the signal-to-noise ratio. Compared with coincidental sharing between unrelated individuals, an excess of low generation-probability sequences was observed among out-of-frame TCR alpha sequences shared between twins. Abundant cord blood beta clonotypes carried fewer insertions; young adult naive repertoires showed a weaker similar trend, while memory repertoires showed none. In monozygotic twins, out-of-frame TCR alpha sharing was systematically underestimated by recombination models, although the models agreed with sharing between unrelated individuals. Because the same donors could not be followed over many years, the conclusions relied on cross-sectional statistical analysis.

To prepare the library, 5' RACE was applied. The instrument was an Illumina HiSeq 2000. A universal primer binding site was introduced by template switching, and a unique molecular identifier was present in the final cDNA, enabling accurate counting of TCR cDNA molecules. Specific primers in the conserved constant-segment region were used to synthesize first-strand cDNA for the TCR alpha and beta chains. To control for contamination, every cDNA library was double barcoded, receiving both a SMART-Mk sample barcode and Illumina barcodes. TruSeq adapter sequences, together with Illumina sample barcodes, were added in two successive PCR steps. The TCR alpha and beta cDNA libraries were sequenced on the Illumina HiSeq platform using custom primers. The study's own analysis went as follows. MiGEC was used to process raw reads and extract unique molecular identifiers, and MiXCR was used to find CDR3 positions. For each individual, recombination models were inferred using an EM algorithm with the repgenHMM and IGoR tools. Shared clonotypes were analyzed with the tcR package in R, and sharing was normalized by the product of cloneset sizes. Out-of-frame nonproductive sequences were analyzed to study raw recombination free of thymic and clonal selection effects. The public reads were run again by TCRdb, first through fastp at Q25 and then through MiXCR, and only productive beta chains were kept. Rows with a matching CDR3 protein are joined into one entry that keeps the most common DNA and genes. These V and J calls derive from TCRdb rather than the authors' analysis. The sample table lists about 1.7 million distinct CDR3 sequences, under 35% of them with a count of one. The ten largest clones capture less than 0.35% of the sample.

Sequencing was performed on cord blood. This clonotype originated in a newborn girl in good health. The chain was built from TRBV5-1 and TRBJ2-3, with TRBD2 identical over 7 junction bases. CDR3 sequence: CASRRLGGTDTQYF. The DNA reads TGCGCCAGCAGGCGGTTGGGAGGGACAGATACGCAGTATTTT.